A single sample gave rise to the 5 T cell receptor beta chains below, sequenced in a study of T-cell memory formation after mild COVID-19. TCRdb redid the calling of the 5' RACE reads with MiXCR, one entry per CDR3 protein. The table lists around 55,000 distinct CDR3 sequences, around 9.5% of them singletons, with around 1.2% in the top ten. The specimen was PBMCs or a T cell subset sorted from them (not recorded which). The receptors come from a man in his late teens or twenties who had mild COVID-19 (a few samples of this study predate the infection). Cell type and time point are not known.

There are a few counts of this clonotype. This chain joins TRBV7-2 and TRBJ1-3; unclear D gene. This CDR3 comprises 17 residues. Deletions cut 5 bases from V and 0 bases from J, with 17 bases between. Germline CDR1 is SGHTA and CDR2 is FQGNSA. DNA of the CDR3: TGTGCCAGCAGCCTCGGGCCGCAGGAGTCCTCTGGAAACACCATATATTTT. This encodes CASSLGPQESSGNTIYF.

This clonotype was found a few times. The chain has TRBV5-1 and TRBJ2-5; a weak D match, TRBD1 (7 bases). From germline, CDR1 is SGHRS and CDR2 YFSETQ. The CDR3 contains 17 residues. Deletions cut 0 bases from V and 1 base from J, with 16 bases between. Here the CDR3 DNA reads TGCGCCAGCAGCTTGGGCCAGGGGGGCAACTTCCAAGAGACCCAGTACTTC. Translated: CASSLGQGGNFQETQYF.

The chain carries TRBV12-3 or TRBV12-4 and TRBJ2-7; D call uncertain. This CDR3 comprises 11 residues. Trimming took 6 bases from V and 2 from J, leaving 5 bases between them. The CDR3 nucleotides are TGTGCCAGCAGGAAGACCTACGAGCAGTACTTC. Translated, it gives CASRKTYEQYF.

This clonotype was counted at least ten times. CDR3 protein: CSASRTGVNEQFF. CDR3 in DNA: TGCAGCGCCTCTAGGACAGGGGTCAATGAGCAGTTCTTC. This chain uses TRBV29-1 with TRBJ2-1, with 9 bases identical to TRBD1. V lost 7 bases to trimming and J lost 6 bases; unmatched junction nucleotides: 7. This CDR3 has 13 amino acids. Looked up from germline, CDR1 is SQVTM and CDR2 is ANQGSEA.

This clonotype turned up a few times. This chain joins TRBV3-1 and TRBJ2-7; no firm D call. CDR3 length: 14 amino acids. Between the trimmed V and J ends, which lost 1 base and 6 bases, there was a span of 13 bases. Germline V gene sequence: CDR1 LGHDT, CDR2 YNNKEL (reference sequence). The CDR3 protein is CASSQGLITTEQYF. DNA for the CDR3: TGTGCCAGCAGCCAAGGACTCATAACCACCGAGCAGTACTTC.